These 16 T cell receptor beta chains came from one sample sequenced in a study of T cell changes during pregnancy in multiple sclerosis. Profiled with immunoSEQ multiplex PCR; TCRdb holds only in-frame clones, not every one. In the table there are fewer than 35,000 clones, around 90% of which are singletons. This specimen consisted of CD4+ T cells from peripheral blood mononuclear cells, obtained in the third trimester of pregnancy. These receptors all stem from a female donor in good health, enrolled as a control in a pregnancy study.

The DNA for the CDR3 is TGCGCCAGCAGCCAAGAACTAGCGGGCCGCCCGAACACCGGGGAGCTGTTTTTT. Its protein product is CASSQELAGRPNTGELFF. The chain joins TRBV4-3 to TRBJ2-2; 9 nucleotides match TRBD2. J lost 0 bases, V lost 0 bases, and 5 bases had no gene match. CDR1 and CDR2 from the germline V gene are LGHNA and YSLEER. The CDR3 has 18 amino acids.

The rearrangement uses TRBV29-1 and TRBJ1-2, with TRBD1 matching over 7 bases. Looked up from germline, CDR1 is SQVTM and CDR2 is ANQGSEA. The CDR3 spans 12 residues. The V and J ends lost 4 bases and 8 bases, in that order; junction bases with no gene match: 7. The CDR3 DNA is TGCAGCGTTGCAGATACAGGGGAAGGCTACACCTTC. Protein sequence: CSVADTGEGYTF.

This sequence joins TRBV27 and TRBJ2-4; 7 bases are a match to TRBD2. Germline lookup yields CDR1 MNHEY and CDR2 SMNVEV (reference sequence). This CDR3 region has 17 residues. V was pared by 3 bases and J by 4 bases, with 12 bases of the junction left unmatched. In DNA, the CDR3 is TGTGCCAGCAGTTTGACTCCTTTCGCTAGCGGTAAAAACATTCAGTACTTC. Translating it yields CASSLTPFASGKNIQYF.

As DNA, the CDR3 is TGTGCCAGTATCGGGAAGGGAGGAACTGAAGCTTTCTTT. The encoded protein is CASIGKGGTEAFF. This rearrangement joins TRBV19 to TRBJ1-1, with no clear D. The CDR3 runs 13 residues. V was pared by 7 bases and J by 5 bases, with 14 bases between. Germline loops: CDR1 LNHDA, CDR2 SQIVND (reference sequence).

The chain joins TRBV5-4 to TRBJ2-4; 8 nucleotides match TRBD2. J was trimmed by 10 bases and V by 3 bases; bases with no gene match: 9. The CDR3 has 14 residues. The germline gives CDR1 SGHNT, CDR2 YYREEE (reference sequence). CDR3 DNA sequence: TGTGCCAGCAGCTCGACTAGCGCGCCCCTGATTCAGTACTTC. Protein product: CASSSTSAPLIQYF.

V gene TRBV19 combines with J gene TRBJ2-5; 11 nucleotides align to TRBD2. With 6 bases clipped from V and 4 bases from J, the junction kept 10 bases outside the gene matches. The CDR3 consists of 16 residues. Germline assignment: CDR1 LNHDA and CDR2 SQIVND (reference sequence). CDR3 coding DNA: TGTGCCAGTAGGGGTACTAGCGGGGGTCGGTTAGAGACCCAGTACTTC. Translating it yields CASRGTSGGRLETQYF.

The rearrangement links TRBV19 to TRBJ2-3, with 11 positions matching TRBD2. The CDR3 is 18 residues long. Germline V gives CDR1 LNHDA, CDR2 SQIVND (reference sequence). J lost 6 bases, V lost 5 bases, and 16 bases had no gene match. This CDR3 reads CASSPLGTSGRVSDTQYF. Written as DNA, the CDR3 is TGTGCCAGTAGTCCATTGGGTACTAGCGGGAGAGTGAGCGATACGCAGTATTTT.

The J gene is TRBJ2-1, the V gene TRBV18, with TRBD2 identical over 7 bases. The CDR3 extends over 16 amino acids. CDR1 and CDR2 (germline): KGHSH, LQKENI. Germline trimming cut 4 bases from V and 0 bases from J; bases unmatched to any gene: 6. The CDR3 loop is CASSLGLVSSYNEQFF. The CDR3 DNA sequence: TGTGCCAGCTCACTTGGACTAGTGAGCTCCTACAATGAGCAGTTCTTC.

This clone has just a few counts. J is TRBJ1-1 and V is TRBV30, with TRBD1 identical over 8 bases. Germline V gene data show CDR1 as GTSNPN and CDR2 as SVGIG (reference sequence). J was trimmed by 10 bases and V by 0 bases; bases with no gene match: 10. The CDR3 sequence is 14 residues long. CDR3 nucleotides: TGTGCCTGGAGTGTACGAGGACAGGGTCTGAGAGCTTTCTTT. Translation gives CAWSVRGQGLRAFF.

This chain connects TRBV30 to TRBJ2-3; perhaps TRBD2 as D (6 bases). Between the trimmed V and J ends, which lost 4 bases and 6 bases, there was a span of 20 bases. Per the germline V gene, CDR1 is GTSNPN and CDR2 is SVGIG (reference sequence). This CDR3 spans 15 amino acids. CDR3 amino acids: CAWTHNGGAVDTQYF. The CDR3 DNA sequence: TGTGCCTGGACCCATAATGGCGGGGCCGTGGATACGCAGTATTTT. The full variable domain, rest sourced from reference TRBV30 and TRBJ2-3, is SQTIHQWPATLVQPVGSPLSLECTVEGTSNPNLYWYRQAAGRGLQLLFYSVGIGQISSEVPQNLSASRPQDRQFILSSKKLLLSDSGFYLCAWTHNGGAVDTQYFGPGTRLTVL.

The rearrangement uses TRBV6-6 and TRBJ2-7, with D perhaps TRBD1 (5 bases). Germline V lookup: CDR1 MNHNY, CDR2 SVGAGI (reference sequence). V gave up 7 bases and J gave up 4 bases, with 14 bases separating them. CDR3 size: 13 residues. The CDR3 DNA reads TGTGCCAGCACGGGCCAGGGAATGTACGAGCAGTACTTC. Amino acids: CASTGQGMYEQYF.

This chain links TRBV30 with TRBJ2-7, with TRBD2 matching over 7 bases. CDR3 size: 16 residues. Germline CDR1 reads GTSNPN; CDR2 reads SVGIG (reference sequence). The junction had 11 bases not matched to a gene; V was cut back by 0 bases and J by 3 bases. CDR3 in DNA: TGTGCCTGGAGTGTATTTTCCTCTAGCGGTTACTACGAGCAGTACTTC. It codes for CAWSVFSSSGYYEQYF.

V is TRBV30 and J is TRBJ2-3; the match to TRBD2 covers 9 bases. This CDR3 is 16 amino acids long. Germline CDR1 GTSNPN, CDR2 SVGIG (reference sequence). Trimming took 2 bases from V and 0 from J; bases not matched to a gene: 6. CDR3 sequence reads: CAWSTWLAGSTDTQYF. CDR3 in DNA: TGTGCCTGGAGTACATGGCTAGCGGGGAGCACAGATACGCAGTATTTT.

J is TRBJ2-7 and V is TRBV5-5, with D maybe TRBD1 (6 bases). The CDR3 consists of 17 residues. V was trimmed by 0 bases and J by 1 base, leaving 17 bases between them. The V gene's germline CDR1 is SGHKS and CDR2 YYEKEE (reference sequence). CDR3 nucleotide sequence: TGTGCCAGCAGCTTGGAAATCTTGACAGGACAGTCCTACGAGCAGTACTTC. Translated, it gives CASSLEILTGQSYEQYF.

The chain couples TRBV6-1 to TRBJ1-1; 9 bases align to TRBD1. CDR1 is MNHNS, CDR2 SASEGT, per germline. V gave up 1 base and J gave up 10 bases; unmatched junction bases: 10. The CDR3 loop spans 15 amino acids. The CDR3 protein is CASSEDGTGLVRAFF. CDR3 coding DNA: TGTGCCAGCAGTGAAGATGGGACAGGGCTGGTGAGAGCTTTCTTT.

The J gene is TRBJ1-1, the V gene TRBV19; 9 bases align to TRBD1. The J segment lost 2 bases and the V segment lost 8 bases, leaving 6 bases of the junction unmatched. Per germline, CDR1 LNHDA and CDR2 SQIVND (reference sequence). The CDR3 spans 14 residues. CDR3 in DNA: TGTGCCAGTCTTCGGGACAGGGCCAACACTGAAGCTTTCTTT. Its translation: CASLRDRANTEAFF.